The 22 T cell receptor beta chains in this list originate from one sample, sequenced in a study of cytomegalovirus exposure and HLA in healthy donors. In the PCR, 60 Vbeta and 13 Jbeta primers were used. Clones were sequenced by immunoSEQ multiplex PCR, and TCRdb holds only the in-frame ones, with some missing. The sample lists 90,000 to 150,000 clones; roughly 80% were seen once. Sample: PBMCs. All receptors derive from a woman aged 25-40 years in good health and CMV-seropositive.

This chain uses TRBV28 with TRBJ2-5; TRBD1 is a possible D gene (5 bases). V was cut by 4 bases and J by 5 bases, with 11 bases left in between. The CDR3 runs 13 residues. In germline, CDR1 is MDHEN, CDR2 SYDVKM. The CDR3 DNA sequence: TGTGCCAGCAGTTCCAGGGTCGTGGAGACCCAGTACTTC. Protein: CASSSRVVETQYF.

The CDR3 DNA sequence: TGTGCCAGCAGCTTAGAGGTCGCGGGGGGCTACACCTTC. Translating gives CASSLEVAGGYTF. This chain links TRBV7-9 with TRBJ1-2; the D is unclear. Germline assignment: CDR1 SEHNR and CDR2 FQNEAQ (reference sequence). The CDR3 is 13 residues long. Trimming shortened V by 1 base and J by 8 bases, and 11 bases separated the two germline ends.

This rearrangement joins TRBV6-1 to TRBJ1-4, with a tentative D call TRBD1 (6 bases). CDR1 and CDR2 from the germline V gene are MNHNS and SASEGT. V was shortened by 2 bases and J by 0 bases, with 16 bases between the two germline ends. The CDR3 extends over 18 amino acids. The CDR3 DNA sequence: TGTGCCAGCAGTGAATATTTGGACAGACTAACAACTAATGAAAAACTGTTTTTT. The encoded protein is CASSEYLDRLTTNEKLFF.

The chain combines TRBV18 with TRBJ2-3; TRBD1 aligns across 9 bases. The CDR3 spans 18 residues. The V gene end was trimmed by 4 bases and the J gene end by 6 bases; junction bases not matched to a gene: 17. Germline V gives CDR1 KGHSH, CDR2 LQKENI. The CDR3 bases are TGTGCCAGCTCACGTACCTCCGCGAAGACAGGGGGGAGGGATACGCAGTATTTT. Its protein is CASSRTSAKTGGRDTQYF.

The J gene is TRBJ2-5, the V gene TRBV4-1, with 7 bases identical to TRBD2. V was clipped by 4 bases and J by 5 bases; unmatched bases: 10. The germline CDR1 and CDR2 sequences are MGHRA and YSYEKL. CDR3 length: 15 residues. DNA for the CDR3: TGCGCCAGCAGCCCCAACCGGGGGGAGTGGGAGACCCAGTACTTC. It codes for CASSPNRGEWETQYF.

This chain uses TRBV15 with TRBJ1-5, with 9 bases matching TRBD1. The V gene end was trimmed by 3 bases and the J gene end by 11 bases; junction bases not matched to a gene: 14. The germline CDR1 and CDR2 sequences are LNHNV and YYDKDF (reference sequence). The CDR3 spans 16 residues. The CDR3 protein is CATSRGADTGGGAQHF. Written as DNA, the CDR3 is TGTGCCACCAGCAGGGGGGCCGATACAGGGGGCGGGGCCCAGCATTTT.

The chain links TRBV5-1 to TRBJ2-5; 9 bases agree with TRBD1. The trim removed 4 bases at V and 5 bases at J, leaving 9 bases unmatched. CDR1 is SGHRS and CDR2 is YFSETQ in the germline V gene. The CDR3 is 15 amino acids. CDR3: CASSRGGTGFETQYF. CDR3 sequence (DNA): TGCGCCAGCAGCCGTGGCGGGACAGGGTTCGAGACCCAGTACTTC. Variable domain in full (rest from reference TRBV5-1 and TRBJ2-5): KAGVTQTPRYLIKTRGQQVTLSCSPISGHRSVSWYQQTPGQGLQFLFEYFSETQRNKGNFPGRFSGRQFSNSRSEMNVSTLELGDSALYLCASSRGGTGFETQYFGPGTRLLVL.

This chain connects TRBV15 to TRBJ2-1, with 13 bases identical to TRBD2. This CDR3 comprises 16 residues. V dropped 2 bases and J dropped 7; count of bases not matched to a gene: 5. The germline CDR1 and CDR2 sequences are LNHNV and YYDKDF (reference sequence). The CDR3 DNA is TGTGCCACCAGCAGAACTAGCGGGGGGGCCCTTAATGAGCAGTTCTTC. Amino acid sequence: CATSRTSGGALNEQFF.

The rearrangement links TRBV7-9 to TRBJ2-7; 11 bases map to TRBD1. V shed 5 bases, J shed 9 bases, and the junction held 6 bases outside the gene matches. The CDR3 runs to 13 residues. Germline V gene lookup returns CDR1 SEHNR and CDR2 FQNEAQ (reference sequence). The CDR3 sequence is CASSLGQGAMQYF. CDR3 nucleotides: TGTGCCAGCAGCCTCGGACAGGGGGCTATGCAGTACTTC.

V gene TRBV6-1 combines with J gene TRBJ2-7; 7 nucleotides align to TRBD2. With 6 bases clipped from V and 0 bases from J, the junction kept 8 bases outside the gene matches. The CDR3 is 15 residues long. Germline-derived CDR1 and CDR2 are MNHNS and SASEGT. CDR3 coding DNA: TGTGCCAGCAGCCACACTAGCGAGAGCTCCTACGAGCAGTACTTC. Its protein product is CASSHTSESSYEQYF.

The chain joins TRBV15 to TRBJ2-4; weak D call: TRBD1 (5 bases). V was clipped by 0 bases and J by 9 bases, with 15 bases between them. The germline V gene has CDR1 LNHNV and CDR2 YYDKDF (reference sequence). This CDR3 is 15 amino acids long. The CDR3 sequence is CATSRDSGPLSIQYF. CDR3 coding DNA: TGTGCCACCAGCAGAGATTCAGGGCCCTTGAGCATTCAGTACTTC.

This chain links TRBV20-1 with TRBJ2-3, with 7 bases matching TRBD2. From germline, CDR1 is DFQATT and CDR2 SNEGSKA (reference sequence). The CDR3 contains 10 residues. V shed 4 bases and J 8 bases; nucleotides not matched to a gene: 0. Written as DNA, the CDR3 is TGCAGTGCTACTAGCGGTACGCAGTATTTT. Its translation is CSATSGTQYF.

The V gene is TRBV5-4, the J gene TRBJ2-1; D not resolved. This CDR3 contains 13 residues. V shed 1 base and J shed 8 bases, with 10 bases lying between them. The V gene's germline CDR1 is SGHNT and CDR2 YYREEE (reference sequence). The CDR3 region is CASSLKGVDEQFF. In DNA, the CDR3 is TGTGCCAGCAGCTTGAAAGGAGTGGATGAGCAGTTCTTC.

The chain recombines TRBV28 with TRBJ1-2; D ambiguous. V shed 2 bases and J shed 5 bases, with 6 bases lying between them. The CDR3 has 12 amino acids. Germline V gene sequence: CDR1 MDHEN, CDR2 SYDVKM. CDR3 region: CASSLQRYGYTF. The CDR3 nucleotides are TGTGCCAGCAGTTTACAGAGGTATGGCTACACCTTC.

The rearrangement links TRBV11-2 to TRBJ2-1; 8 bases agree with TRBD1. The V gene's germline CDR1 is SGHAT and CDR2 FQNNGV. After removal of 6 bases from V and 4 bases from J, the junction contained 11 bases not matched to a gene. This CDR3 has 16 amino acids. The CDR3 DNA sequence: TGTGCCAGCAGTCCACTCAGGGGGCTCTCATACAATGAGCAGTTCTTC. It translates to CASSPLRGLSYNEQFF. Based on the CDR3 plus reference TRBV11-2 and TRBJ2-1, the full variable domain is EAGVAQSPRYKIIEKRQSVAFWCNPISGHATLYWYQQILGQGPKLLIQFQNNGVVDDSQLPKDRFSAERLKGVDSTLKIQPAKLEDSAVYLCASSPLRGLSYNEQFFGPGTRLTVL.

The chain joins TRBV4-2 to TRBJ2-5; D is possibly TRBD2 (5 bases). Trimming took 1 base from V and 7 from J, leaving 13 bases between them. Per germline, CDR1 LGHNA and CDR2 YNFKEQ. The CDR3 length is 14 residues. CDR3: CASSQGVREGTQYF. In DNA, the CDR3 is TGTGCCAGCAGCCAAGGGGTTCGGGAAGGGACCCAGTACTTC.

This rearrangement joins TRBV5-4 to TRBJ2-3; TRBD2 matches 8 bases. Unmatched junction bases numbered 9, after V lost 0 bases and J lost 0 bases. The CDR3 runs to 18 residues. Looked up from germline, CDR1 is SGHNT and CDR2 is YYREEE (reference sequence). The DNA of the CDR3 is TGTGCCAGCAGCTTGGCCACTAGCGGTCTAACTAGCACAGATACGCAGTATTTT. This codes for CASSLATSGLTSTDTQYF.

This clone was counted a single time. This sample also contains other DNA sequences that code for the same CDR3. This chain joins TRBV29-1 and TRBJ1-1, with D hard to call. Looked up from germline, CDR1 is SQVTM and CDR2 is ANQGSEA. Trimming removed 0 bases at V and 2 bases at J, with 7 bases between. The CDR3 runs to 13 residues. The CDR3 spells CSVEEGANTEAFF. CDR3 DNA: TGCAGCGTTGAAGAAGGAGCTAACACTGAAGCTTTCTTT.

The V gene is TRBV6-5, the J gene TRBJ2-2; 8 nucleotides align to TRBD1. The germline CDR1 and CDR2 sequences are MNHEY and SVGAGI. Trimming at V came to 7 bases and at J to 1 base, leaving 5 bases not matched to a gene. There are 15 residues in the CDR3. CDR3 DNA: TGTGCCAGCACCAGACAGGGGATGAACACCGGGGAGCTGTTTTTT. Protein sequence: CASTRQGMNTGELFF.

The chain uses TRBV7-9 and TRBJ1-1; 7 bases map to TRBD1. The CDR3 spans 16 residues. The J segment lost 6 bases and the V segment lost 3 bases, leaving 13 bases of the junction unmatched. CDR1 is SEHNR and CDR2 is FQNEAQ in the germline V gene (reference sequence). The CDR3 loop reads CASSLRQIRDSPEAFF. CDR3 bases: TGTGCCAGCAGCTTGCGACAAATCCGGGACAGTCCTGAAGCTTTCTTT.

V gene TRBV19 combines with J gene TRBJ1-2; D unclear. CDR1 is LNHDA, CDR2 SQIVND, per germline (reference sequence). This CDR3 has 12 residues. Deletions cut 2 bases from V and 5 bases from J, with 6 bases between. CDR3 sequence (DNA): TGTGCCAGTAGTATACGTCCTTATGGCTACACCTTC. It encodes CASSIRPYGYTF.

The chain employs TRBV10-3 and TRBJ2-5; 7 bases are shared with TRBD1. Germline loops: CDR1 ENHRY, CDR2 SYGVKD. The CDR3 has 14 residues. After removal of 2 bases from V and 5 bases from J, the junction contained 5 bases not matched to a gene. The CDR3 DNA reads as TGTGCCATCAGTGAGCTAGGCAGGGGGGAGACCCAGTACTTC. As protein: CAISELGRGETQYF.